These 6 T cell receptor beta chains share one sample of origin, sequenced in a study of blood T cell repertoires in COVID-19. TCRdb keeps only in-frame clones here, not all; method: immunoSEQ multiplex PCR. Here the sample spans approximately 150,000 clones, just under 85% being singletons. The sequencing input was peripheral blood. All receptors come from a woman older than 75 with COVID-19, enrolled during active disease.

The CDR3 spells CASSGSLAGGLRRETQYF. For the CDR3, the DNA is TGCGCCAGCAGTGGGTCCCTCGCGGGGGGCCTGAGGCGAGAGACCCAGTACTTC. The chain combines TRBV10-2 with TRBJ2-5, with 8 bases identical to TRBD2. V lost 4 bases and J lost 4; bases outside the gene matches: 17. CDR1 is WSHSY, CDR2 SAAADI, per germline. CDR3 length equals 18 residues.

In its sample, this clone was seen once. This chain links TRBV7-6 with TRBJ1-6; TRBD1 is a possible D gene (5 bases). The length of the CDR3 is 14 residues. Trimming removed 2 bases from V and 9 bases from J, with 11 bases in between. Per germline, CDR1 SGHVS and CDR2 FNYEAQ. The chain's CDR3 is CASSLQGSVSPLHF. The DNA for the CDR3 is TGTGCCAGCAGCTTACAGGGTTCGGTTTCACCCCTCCACTTT.

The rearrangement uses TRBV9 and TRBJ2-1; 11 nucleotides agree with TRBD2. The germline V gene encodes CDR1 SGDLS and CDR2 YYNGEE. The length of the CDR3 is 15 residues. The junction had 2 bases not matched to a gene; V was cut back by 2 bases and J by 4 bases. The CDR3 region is CASSVGLAEYNEQFF. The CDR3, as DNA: TGTGCCAGCAGCGTGGGACTAGCGGAGTACAATGAGCAGTTCTTC.

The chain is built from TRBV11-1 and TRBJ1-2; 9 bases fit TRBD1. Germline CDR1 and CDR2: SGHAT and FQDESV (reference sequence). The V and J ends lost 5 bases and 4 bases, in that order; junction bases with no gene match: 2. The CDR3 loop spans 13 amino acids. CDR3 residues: CASSPDRGYGYTF. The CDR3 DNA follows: TGTGCCAGCAGCCCGGACAGGGGCTATGGCTACACCTTC.

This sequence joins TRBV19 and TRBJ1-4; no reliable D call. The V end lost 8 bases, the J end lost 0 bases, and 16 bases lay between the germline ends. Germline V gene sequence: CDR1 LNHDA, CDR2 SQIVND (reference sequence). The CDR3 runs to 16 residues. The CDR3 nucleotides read TGTGCCAGTCGGCCCCGGGGAGTGGCAACTAATGAAAAACTGTTTTTT. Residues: CASRPRGVATNEKLFF.

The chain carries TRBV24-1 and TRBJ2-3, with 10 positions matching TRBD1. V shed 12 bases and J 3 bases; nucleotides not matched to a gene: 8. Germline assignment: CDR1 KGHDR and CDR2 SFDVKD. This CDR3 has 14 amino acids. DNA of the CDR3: TGTGCCTCCGCCGGGACAGGGGATACAGATACGCAGTATTTT. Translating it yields CASAGTGDTDTQYF.